The 14 T cell receptor beta chains below were found in one sample sequenced in a study of T cell responses to AZD1222 COVID-19 vaccine. Clones were sequenced by immunoSEQ multiplex PCR, and TCRdb holds only the in-frame ones, with some missing. The sample consists of about 150,000 clones, around 89% of them appearing once. Sequenced material: peripheral blood, taken on day 0 of AZD1222 vaccination. All receptors come from an adult in good health.

CDR3 sequence reads: CASSGEKLFF. As DNA, the CDR3 is TGTGCCAGCTCCGGTGAAAAACTGTTTTTT. V is TRBV28 and J is TRBJ1-4; D is unclear. From germline, CDR1 is MDHEN and CDR2 SYDVKM. The CDR3 sequence is 10 residues long. V was clipped by 8 bases and J by 7 bases, with 5 bases between them.

The chain couples TRBV6-6 to TRBJ1-3, with D unresolved. Germline values: CDR1 MNHNY, CDR2 SVGAGI (reference sequence). Trimming left V 6 bases short and J 0 bases short, with 12 bases between. The CDR3 totals 15 residues. The CDR3 DNA is TGTGCCAGCAGAATTGGGAGCGGCTCTGGAAACACCATATATTTT. This sequence encodes CASRIGSGSGNTIYF.

The chain has TRBV6-5 and TRBJ1-6; 8 bases agree with TRBD1. The CDR3 length is 15 residues. The germline V gene encodes CDR1 MNHEY and CDR2 SVGAGI. V was pared by 2 bases and J by 7 bases, with 4 bases of the junction left unmatched. CDR3 sequence reads: CASSYGWTGNSPLHF. The CDR3 DNA follows: TGTGCCAGCAGTTACGGGTGGACAGGGAATTCACCCCTCCACTTT.

This clone was recorded only once. The chain employs TRBV7-9 and TRBJ2-7; possible D gene TRBD2, 6 bases. The CDR3 consists of 16 residues. V lost 4 bases, J lost 2 bases, and 18 bases lay in between. Germline V gives CDR1 SEHNR, CDR2 FQNEAQ (reference sequence). The CDR3, as DNA: TGTGCCAGCAGCTGGCACTTGGGGACTTCAGCCTACGAGCAGTACTTC. Translating it yields CASSWHLGTSAYEQYF.

The gene calls are TRBV10-3 and TRBJ2-7, with D tentatively TRBD1 (6 bases). Between the trimmed V and J ends, which lost 4 bases and 2 bases, there was a span of 6 bases. Germline CDR1 and CDR2: ENHRY and SYGVKD. The CDR3 spans 12 residues. The DNA for the CDR3 is TGTGCCATCAGTGGGACAGCCTACGAGCAGTACTTC. Amino acid sequence: CAISGTAYEQYF.

CDR3 in amino acids: CASSQDTGIPGFNEQFF. In nucleotides, the CDR3 is TGTGCCAGCAGCCAAGATACTGGAATTCCAGGGTTTAATGAGCAGTTCTTC. The chain is built from TRBV4-2 and TRBJ2-1; possible D gene TRBD1, 5 bases. V lost 0 bases, J lost 7 bases, and 19 bases lay in between. The CDR3 runs to 17 residues. From germline, CDR1 is LGHNA and CDR2 YNFKEQ.

The chain has TRBV19 and TRBJ2-4; a possible D gene is TRBD1 (6 bases). V gave up 3 bases and J gave up 4 bases, with 10 bases separating them. The CDR3 is 14 residues long. Germline values: CDR1 LNHDA, CDR2 SQIVND (reference sequence). CDR3 nucleotides: TGTGCCAGTAGTATCCCCGGACAGAAAAACATTCAGTACTTC. It is translated as CASSIPGQKNIQYF. The complete variable domain, with remaining parts taken from reference TRBV19 and TRBJ2-4, reads DGGITQSPKYLFRKEGQNVTLSCEQNLNHDAMYWYRQDPGQGLRLIYYSQIVNDFQKGDIAEGYSVSREKKESFPLTVTSAQKNPTAFYLCASSIPGQKNIQYFGAGTRLSVL.

The chain carries TRBV9 and TRBJ2-3; 8 nucleotides match TRBD2. With V trimmed by 3 bases and J by 1 base, 10 bases remained unmatched. CDR1 and CDR2 from the germline V gene are SGDLS and YYNGEE. The CDR3 totals 17 residues. The CDR3, as DNA: TGTGCCAGCAGCGCCCGGGGAGGAGCGGGGGGCACAGATACGCAGTATTTT. Translated, it gives CASSARGGAGGTDTQYF.

V is TRBV2 and J is TRBJ2-3; D is uncertain. The V and J ends lost 2 bases and 4 bases respectively, with 4 bases between them. The CDR3 runs 12 residues. Germline-derived CDR1 and CDR2 are SNHLY and FYNNEI. CDR3 amino acids: CASSEQADTQYF. The CDR3 nucleotides are TGTGCCAGCAGTGAACAGGCAGATACGCAGTATTTT.

V is TRBV5-1 and J is TRBJ2-1; D assignment may be TRBD1 or TRBD2 (6 bases each). CDR1 SGHRS and CDR2 YFSETQ come from the germline V gene. The CDR3 extends over 14 amino acids. Trimming took 0 bases from V and 5 from J, leaving 9 bases between them. CDR3 in amino acids: CASSLAGAHNEQFF. CDR3 bases: TGCGCCAGCAGCTTGGCGGGGGCACACAATGAGCAGTTCTTC.

The table lists this clone with a few counts. The gene calls are TRBV7-2 and TRBJ2-6; tentatively, D is TRBD1 or TRBD2 (6 bases each). This CDR3 has 17 residues. Trimming took 5 bases from V and 3 from J, leaving 17 bases between them. Germline loops: CDR1 SGHTA, CDR2 FQGNSA. The CDR3 DNA follows: TGTGCCAGCAGCCACAACCGGGGGCGACTTGGGGCCAACGTCCTGACTTTC. Its translation: CASSHNRGRLGANVLTF.

The chain is built from TRBV6-5 and TRBJ1-5; 7 nucleotides line up with TRBD1. Germline V lookup: CDR1 MNHEY, CDR2 SVGAGI. This CDR3 has 15 amino acids. V lost 6 bases, J lost 0 bases, and 5 bases stayed unmatched. The CDR3 sequence: CASSPDRASNQPQHF. The CDR3 coding sequence is TGTGCCAGCAGCCCAGACAGGGCTAGCAATCAGCCCCAGCATTTT.

The rearrangement uses TRBV7-9 and TRBJ2-1; D not resolved. CDR1 is SEHNR and CDR2 is FQNEAQ in the germline V gene (reference sequence). Trimming left V 3 bases short and J 2 bases short, with 8 bases between. The CDR3 is 14 residues long. Here the CDR3 DNA reads TGTGCCAGCAGCTTCTCGGGTGCCTACAATGAGCAGTTCTTC. This translates into CASSFSGAYNEQFF.

This clone has just a few counts. V and J are TRBV9 and TRBJ1-5; 7 bases align to TRBD1. CDR3 size: 14 residues. CDR1 and CDR2 from the germline V gene are SGDLS and YYNGEE. The V segment lost 3 bases and the J segment 6 bases; nucleotides outside the gene matches: 6. Here the CDR3 reads CASSGQGQSQPQHF. Written as DNA, the CDR3 is TGTGCCAGCAGCGGACAGGGTCAGTCTCAGCCCCAGCATTTT.